This entry lists 20 T cell receptor beta chains sequenced from one sample in a study of blood T cell repertoires in COVID-19 (dated by TCRdb to the early 2020s). Libraries came from the immunoSEQ multiplex PCR assay. TCRdb mirrors the immuneACCESS table, restricted to in-frame sequences. Some clones are absent from its copies; in checked studies, under half trace to an unresolved V gene, and the reason for the others is unknown. This sample comprises about 85,000 clones, roughly 80% of them detected only once. The ten largest clones capture 11% of the sample. The source material was peripheral blood. All receptors derive from a man aged 65 to 85 with acute or convalescent COVID-19.

This clone was recorded a few times. The V call is TRBV5-6, the J call TRBJ2-2, with a tentative D call TRBD1 (6 bases). Germline CDR1 is SGHDT and CDR2 is YYEEEE. Between the trimmed V and J ends, which lost 2 bases and 7 bases, there was a span of 15 bases. The CDR3 is made up of 15 amino acids. CDR3 region: CASSLGPRGGGELFF. The CDR3, as DNA: TGTGCCAGCAGCTTAGGCCCGCGAGGGGGCGGGGAGCTGTTTTTT.

The CDR3 DNA sequence: TGTGCCAGCAGCTTGACAGATTCCTACGAGCAGTACGTC. Translated: CASSLTDSYEQYV. The V and J genes are TRBV7-2 and TRBJ2-7; the D gene is possibly TRBD1 (5 bases). Looked up from germline, CDR1 is SGHTA and CDR2 is FQGNSA. This CDR3 is 13 amino acids long. V lost 3 bases, J lost 1 base, and 7 bases lay in between.

This chain uses TRBV27 with TRBJ1-1, with 7 bases aligning to TRBD1. Germline loops: CDR1 MNHEY, CDR2 SMNVEV (reference sequence). CDR3 length: 14 residues. V trimming: 5 bases; J trimming: 1 base; junction bases outside the gene matches: 4. In DNA form, the CDR3 reads TGTGCCAGCAGTCCGACAGGGTGGAACACTGAAGCTTTCTTT. Translated, it gives CASSPTGWNTEAFF.

The chain joins TRBV5-1 to TRBJ2-7, with D possibly being TRBD2 (6 bases). V was pared by 0 bases and J by 7 bases, with 14 bases between. CDR1 is SGHRS, CDR2 YFSETQ, per germline. CDR3 size: 14 residues. CDR3 region: CASSLGPLRGEQYV. In nucleotides, the CDR3 is TGCGCCAGCAGCTTGGGCCCCCTCCGGGGGGAGCAGTACGTC.

This clone occurred once. This chain links TRBV5-4 with TRBJ2-5, with 7 nucleotides matching TRBD1. V shed 0 bases and J 2 bases; nucleotides not matched to a gene: 1. Germline-derived CDR1 and CDR2 are SGHNT and YYREEE (reference sequence). This CDR3 comprises 14 residues. The CDR3 region has the DNA TGTGCCAGCAGCTTGGGCAGGGGGCAAGAGACCCAGTACTTC. Its translation is CASSLGRGQETQYF.

The chain uses TRBV9 and TRBJ2-7, with D perhaps matching TRBD2 (6 bases). Trimming took 3 bases from V and 1 from J, leaving 14 bases between them. The CDR3 length is 15 residues. Germline lookup yields CDR1 SGDLS and CDR2 YYNGEE. CDR3 nucleotides: TGTGCCAGCAGCGGAGGGGAGGATCCTTCCTACGAGCAGTACTTC. Protein sequence: CASSGGEDPSYEQYF.

A few counts support this clone. The chain uses TRBV28 and TRBJ1-2, with D unclear. The germline CDR1 and CDR2 sequences are MDHEN and SYDVKM. This CDR3 contains 12 residues. The V end lost 3 bases, the J end lost 4 bases, and 6 bases lay between the germline ends. The CDR3 region has the DNA TGTGCCAGCAGTTTGGGCCTCTATGGCTACACCTTC. Encoded protein: CASSLGLYGYTF.

The gene calls are TRBV5-1 and TRBJ1-1; D is possibly TRBD1 (6 bases). Germline lookup yields CDR1 SGHRS and CDR2 YFSETQ. The CDR3 has 16 residues. Trimming removed 0 bases at V and 1 base at J, with 13 bases between. In nucleotides, the CDR3 is TGCGCCAGCAGCTTGGTGACAGGTACGGGGAACACTGAAGCTTTCTTT. Protein sequence: CASSLVTGTGNTEAFF.

The chain is built from TRBV2 and TRBJ1-2; D gene uncertain. CDR3 length: 13 amino acids. Germline V gene lookup returns CDR1 SNHLY and CDR2 FYNNEI. Trimming removed 4 bases from V and 4 bases from J, with 10 bases in between. The CDR3 bases are TGTGCCAGCAGTGTGGCGGGGAGCTATGGCTACACCTTC. Its protein is CASSVAGSYGYTF.

The chain carries TRBV5-1 and TRBJ1-2; TRBD1 might be the D (6 bases). The CDR3 consists of 13 residues. The germline V and J ends were trimmed by 3 bases and 8 bases, with 14 bases remaining between them. Germline CDR1 SGHRS, CDR2 YFSETQ. CDR3 in amino acids: CASSSAGVRGYTF. The CDR3 coding sequence is TGCGCCAGCAGCTCCGCAGGGGTTCGGGGCTACACCTTC.

The table lists this clone with a count of one. V gene TRBV7-9 combines with J gene TRBJ1-2; D possibly corresponds to TRBD1 (6 bases). V was trimmed by 5 bases and J by 9 bases, leaving 22 bases between them. Germline CDR1 SEHNR, CDR2 FQNEAQ (reference sequence). This CDR3 spans 15 amino acids. The chain's CDR3 is CASSRNTDSPICYTF. The CDR3 DNA reads TGTGCCAGCAGCCGGAACACGGACAGTCCAATTTGCTACACCTTC.

V usage is TRBV24-1 and J usage is TRBJ2-4; D is perhaps TRBD1 (6 bases). The CDR3 is made up of 23 amino acids. Germline V gene data show CDR1 as KGHDR and CDR2 as SFDVKD. V dropped 2 bases and J dropped 0 bases, with 31 bases sitting between them. CDR3 sequence reads: CATSDSERGHIIPPNLAKNIQYF. The CDR3 DNA reads as TGTGCCACCAGTGATTCCGAAAGGGGACATATCATACCCCCAAACTTAGCCAAAAACATTCAGTACTTC.

The chain recombines TRBV27 with TRBJ1-3; 9 bases agree with TRBD1. CDR3 size: 20 residues. Trimming removed 7 bases from V and 8 bases from J; junction bases left unmatched: 27. Germline V gene lookup returns CDR1 MNHEY and CDR2 SMNVEV (reference sequence). CDR3 nucleotide sequence: TGTGCCAGCAAAGTCGAAAGGCAACCTCGCCGGGACAGGGAGTCCCACACCATATATTTT. This sequence encodes CASKVERQPRRDRESHTIYF.

The DNA for the CDR3 is TGTGCCAGCAGTTTATCGTCGGGGATAACCTACGAGCAGTACTTC. Translation gives CASSLSSGITYEQYF. The chain uses TRBV27 and TRBJ2-7; possible D gene TRBD2, 5 bases. The CDR3 loop spans 15 amino acids. V was pared by 0 bases and J by 2 bases, with 11 bases between. Germline V gene sequence: CDR1 MNHEY, CDR2 SMNVEV (reference sequence).

As DNA, the CDR3 is TGTGCCAGCAGTGGCTTCCCCGGGACAGGGGTCGATGAGCAGTTCTTC. Its translation is CASSGFPGTGVDEQFF. The genes are TRBV25-1 and TRBJ2-1; 10 bases line up with TRBD1. V lost 4 bases and J lost 8; bases outside the gene matches: 11. This CDR3 region has 16 residues. Germline CDR1 is MGHDK and CDR2 is SYGVNS.

This chain's CDR3 is CASSLGTSGGLSSYEQYF. The CDR3 DNA reads TGCGCCAGCAGCCTCGGGACTAGCGGGGGCCTTAGCTCCTACGAGCAGTACTTC. The genes are TRBV4-1 and TRBJ2-7; TRBD2 matches 14 bases. Germline assignment: CDR1 MGHRA and CDR2 YSYEKL. The V and J ends lost 4 bases and 0 bases, in that order; junction bases with no gene match: 8. This CDR3 spans 18 amino acids.

The gene calls are TRBV11-2 and TRBJ2-1, with 9 bases aligning to TRBD1. CDR3 length equals 16 residues. In germline, CDR1 is SGHAT, CDR2 FQNNGV. Germline trimming cut 4 bases from V and 5 bases from J; bases unmatched to any gene: 9. The CDR3 spells CASSSRGTGSDNEQFF. For the CDR3, the DNA is TGTGCCAGCAGCTCTAGGGGGACAGGGTCGGACAATGAGCAGTTCTTC. The full variable domain, rest sourced from reference TRBV11-2 and TRBJ2-1, is EAGVAQSPRYKIIEKRQSVAFWCNPISGHATLYWYQQILGQGPKLLIQFQNNGVVDDSQLPKDRFSAERLKGVDSTLKIQPAKLEDSAVYLCASSSRGTGSDNEQFFGPGTRLTVL.

The rearrangement links TRBV7-6 to TRBJ2-7, with TRBD1 as a possible D gene (6 bases). This CDR3 has 14 amino acids. V was shortened by 2 bases and J by 3 bases, with 11 bases between the two germline ends. The germline CDR1 and CDR2 sequences are SGHVS and FNYEAQ. The CDR3 loop is CASSLRGRGYEQYF. Here the CDR3 DNA reads TGTGCCAGCAGCTTAAGGGGCAGGGGCTACGAGCAGTACTTC.

J is TRBJ2-3 and V is TRBV18, with D perhaps TRBD2 (5 bases). CDR1 and CDR2 (germline): KGHSH, LQKENI. Trimming removed 5 bases from V and 3 bases from J, with 9 bases in between. This CDR3 region has 13 residues. Here the CDR3 reads CASSTGNTDTQYF. CDR3 bases: TGTGCCAGCTCAACCGGGAATACAGATACGCAGTATTTT. Looking up the rest from reference TRBV18 and TRBJ2-3 gives the full variable domain: NAGVMQNPRHLVRRRGQEARLRCSPMKGHSHVYWYRQLPEEGLKFMVYLQKENIIDESGMPKERFSAEFPKEGPSILRIQQVVRGDSAAYFCASSTGNTDTQYFGPGTRLTVL.

The chain recombines TRBV7-8 with TRBJ2-5, with 13 bases identical to TRBD2. Germline V gene lookup returns CDR1 SGHVS and CDR2 FQNEAQ. V lost 4 bases and J lost 2; bases outside the gene matches: 7. There are 17 residues in the CDR3. In DNA, the CDR3 is TGTGCCAGCAGCTCCCAGACTAGCGGGGGGTTTCAAGAGACCCAGTACTTC. Its translation: CASSSQTSGGFQETQYF.